A single sample is the source of the 11 T cell receptor beta chains below, sequenced in a study of STAT3 mutations in large granular lymphocyte leukemia. Study-level findings and limits: Every T-LGLL patient had at least one immunodominant TCRbeta clonotype.

Their specific antigens are unknown. Here immunoSEQ multiplex PCR was the method, and the copy in TCRdb shows in-frame clones only, minus some. Among around 10,000 clones listed, 88% were seen once. Sequenced material: peripheral blood mononuclear cells. These receptors were taken from a man in his fifties or sixties with T-cell large granular lymphocyte leukemia. Some clones in this sample may be carry-over from other donors' samples.

The rearrangement uses TRBV14 and TRBJ2-5; TRBD2 aligns across 12 bases. This CDR3 has 14 amino acids. Per the germline V gene, CDR1 is SGHDN and CDR2 is FVKESK. The J segment lost 5 bases and the V segment lost 4 bases, leaving 2 bases of the junction unmatched. CDR3 in DNA: TGTGCCAGCAGCCGGACTAGCGGGATTGAGACCCAGTACTTC. It translates to CASSRTSGIETQYF. Together with reference TRBV14 and TRBJ2-5, the CDR3 gives the full variable domain: EAGVTQFPSHSVIEKGQTVTLRCDPISGHDNLYWYRRVMGKEIKFLLHFVKESKQDESGMPNNRFLAERTGGTYSTLKVQPAELEDSGVYFCASSRTSGIETQYFGPGTRLLVL.

The chain employs TRBV2 and TRBJ1-2, with no clear D. The V gene lost 0 bases and the J gene lost 4 bases, with 15 bases spanning the gap. Germline V lookup: CDR1 SNHLY, CDR2 FYNNEI. The CDR3 spans 16 residues. CDR3: CASSEATRVSGYGYTF. The DNA of the CDR3 is TGTGCCAGCAGTGAAGCGACTAGGGTCTCTGGCTATGGCTACACCTTC.

This clone occurred once. J is TRBJ2-6 and V is TRBV28; TRBD1 agrees at 8 bases. V lost 5 bases and J lost 4; bases outside the gene matches: 13. CDR3 length equals 18 residues. Germline V lookup: CDR1 MDHEN, CDR2 SYDVKM. CDR3 in amino acids: CASSATGGHRRGANVLTF. The CDR3 bases are TGTGCCAGCAGTGCCACAGGGGGACACCGGCGCGGGGCCAACGTCCTGACTTTC.

This chain joins TRBV29-1 and TRBJ2-1; tentatively, D is TRBD2 (5 bases). The CDR3 is made up of 14 amino acids. Germline V CDR1 and CDR2: SQVTM, ANQGSEA. Between the trimmed V and J ends, which lost 4 bases and 2 bases, there was a span of 12 bases. CDR3: CSVAGVGPYNEQFF. DNA for the CDR3: TGCAGCGTTGCCGGGGTGGGCCCCTACAATGAGCAGTTCTTC.

The chain carries TRBV7-2 and TRBJ1-2; D not resolved. CDR1 is SGHTA and CDR2 is FQGNSA in the germline V gene. The CDR3 loop spans 15 amino acids. V shed 5 bases and J shed 8 bases, with 21 bases lying between them. CDR3 sequence reads: CASSPLSDGVGGYTF. CDR3 in DNA: TGTGCCAGCAGCCCTTTGTCCGACGGCGTGGGCGGCTACACCTTC.

The V call is TRBV5-1, the J call TRBJ2-7; no clear D gene. Trimming stripped 4 bases from V and 5 bases from J, with 10 bases between. The CDR3 has 12 amino acids. Looked up from germline, CDR1 is SGHRS and CDR2 is YFSETQ. Here the CDR3 reads CASSPPGNEQYF. CDR3 sequence (DNA): TGCGCCAGCAGCCCTCCCGGTAACGAGCAGTACTTC.

This CDR3 reads CASSQGPGTPLDNSPLHF. The CDR3 DNA sequence: TGCGCCAGCAGCCAAGGCCCCGGGACCCCGCTGGATAATTCACCCCTCCACTTT. The chain carries TRBV4-3 and TRBJ1-6; D is possibly TRBD1 (5 bases). In germline, CDR1 is LGHNA, CDR2 YSLEER. The ends were cut back, 1 base at V and 5 bases at J, with 18 bases in the middle. The CDR3 length is 18 residues.

V and J are TRBV30 and TRBJ1-4; D gene uncertain. Germline loops: CDR1 GTSNPN, CDR2 SVGIG (reference sequence). This CDR3 is built from 15 residues. The CDR3 region is CAQTAGISTNEKLFF. CDR3 nucleotides: TGTGCACAGACGGCAGGAATTTCAACTAATGAAAAACTGTTTTTT.

A few counts support this clone. This chain joins TRBV28 and TRBJ2-3; D is perhaps TRBD1 (6 bases). CDR3 size: 16 residues. CDR1 is MDHEN and CDR2 is SYDVKM in the germline V gene. V was cut by 2 bases and J by 3 bases, with 15 bases left in between. DNA of the CDR3: TGTGCCAGCAGTTTAGGGACATTCCTCGGGACAGATACGCAGTATTTT. Protein sequence: CASSLGTFLGTDTQYF. Full variable domain (missing parts from reference TRBV28 and TRBJ2-3): DVKVTQSSRYLVKRTGEKVFLECVQDMDHENMFWYRQDPGLGLRLIYFSYDVKMKEKGDIPEGYSVSREKKERFSLILESASTNQTSMYLCASSLGTFLGTDTQYFGPGTRLTVL.

This chain connects TRBV19 to TRBJ2-1; D ambiguous. The CDR3 runs 15 residues. Between the trimmed V and J ends, which lost 3 bases and 2 bases, there was a span of 11 bases. Looked up from germline, CDR1 is LNHDA and CDR2 is SQIVND (reference sequence). The chain's CDR3 is CASSIGLLPYNEQFF. CDR3 bases: TGTGCCAGTAGTATCGGGCTCCTCCCCTACAATGAGCAGTTCTTC.

As for this clone: The junction departs from the called germline gene at one end, perhaps through a read error. The rearrangement uses TRBV7-7 and TRBJ2-2; D is unresolved. The CDR3 has 13 residues. Germline lookup yields CDR1 SSHAT and CDR2 FNYEAQ (reference sequence). CDR3 protein: CASSLKQTGELFF. The DNA of the CDR3 is TGTGCTAGCAGCTTAAAACAGACCGGGGAGCTGTTTTTT.